This TCR beta chain was recovered during a study of identical twins. Study-wide results and limits: Fewer insertions characterized abundant cord blood beta clonotypes, whereas memory repertoires showed none.

The CDR3 has 15 amino acids. V lost 7 bases, J lost 4 bases, and 7 bases stayed unmatched. From germline, CDR1 is KGHDR and CDR2 SFDVKD. In its sample, this clonotype was seen many times. Its antigen is currently unknown. TCRdb re-called the 5' RACE reads through MiXCR, storing one row per CDR3 protein. The sample records fewer than 350,000 distinct CDR3 sequences, about 8.3% being singletons. The data also belong to a second study, concerning yellow fever vaccine responses in identical twins.

This TCR was recovered from a woman aged 18 to 35 in good health. The rearrangement uses TRBV24-1 and TRBJ2-2; TRBD1 matches 8 bases. Sequenced sample: memory (CD45RO+) T cells sorted from blood. CDR3 sequence (DNA): TGTGCCACCAGCAGGGGACAGGTGTCCACCGGGGAGCTGTTTTTT. Translated, it gives CATSRGQVSTGELFF.